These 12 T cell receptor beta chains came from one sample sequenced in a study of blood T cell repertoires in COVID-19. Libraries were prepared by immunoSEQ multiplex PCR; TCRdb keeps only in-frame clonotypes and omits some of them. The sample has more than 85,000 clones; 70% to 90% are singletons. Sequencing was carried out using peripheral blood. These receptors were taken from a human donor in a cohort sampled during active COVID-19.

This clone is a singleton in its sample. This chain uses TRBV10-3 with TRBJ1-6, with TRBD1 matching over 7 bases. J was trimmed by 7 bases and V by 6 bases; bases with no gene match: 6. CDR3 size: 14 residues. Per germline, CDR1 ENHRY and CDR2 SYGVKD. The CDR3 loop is CAIRQTGTNSPLHF. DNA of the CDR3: TGTGCCATCAGACAGACAGGGACAAATTCACCCCTCCACTTT.

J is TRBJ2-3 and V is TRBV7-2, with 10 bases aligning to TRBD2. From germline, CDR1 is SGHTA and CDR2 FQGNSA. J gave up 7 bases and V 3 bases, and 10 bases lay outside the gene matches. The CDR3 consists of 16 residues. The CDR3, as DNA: TGTGCCAGCAGCTTCCCGCTAGCGGGGGAACAATATACGCAGTATTTT. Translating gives CASSFPLAGEQYTQYF.

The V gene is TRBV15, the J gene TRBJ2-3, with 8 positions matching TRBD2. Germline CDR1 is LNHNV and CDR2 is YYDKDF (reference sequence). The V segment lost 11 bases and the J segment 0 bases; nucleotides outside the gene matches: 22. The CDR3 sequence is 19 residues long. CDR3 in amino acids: CAASVVAGSRFTSTDTQYF. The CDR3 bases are TGTGCCGCCTCCGTTGTAGCGGGAAGTCGTTTTACTAGCACAGATACGCAGTATTTT.

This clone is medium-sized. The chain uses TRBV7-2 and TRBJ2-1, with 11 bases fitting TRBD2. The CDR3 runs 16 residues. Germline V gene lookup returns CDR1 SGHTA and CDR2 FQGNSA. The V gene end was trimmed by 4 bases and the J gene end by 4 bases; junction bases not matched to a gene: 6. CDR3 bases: TGTGCCAGCAGCTCATCCGGGACTAGCGGATACAATGAGCAGTTCTTC. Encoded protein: CASSSSGTSGYNEQFF.

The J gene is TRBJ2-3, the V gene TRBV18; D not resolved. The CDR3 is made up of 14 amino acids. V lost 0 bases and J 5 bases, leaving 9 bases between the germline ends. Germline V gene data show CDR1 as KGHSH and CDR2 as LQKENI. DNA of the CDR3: TGTGCCAGCTCACCACCGTTCCGGGTAGATACGCAGTATTTT. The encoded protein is CASSPPFRVDTQYF.

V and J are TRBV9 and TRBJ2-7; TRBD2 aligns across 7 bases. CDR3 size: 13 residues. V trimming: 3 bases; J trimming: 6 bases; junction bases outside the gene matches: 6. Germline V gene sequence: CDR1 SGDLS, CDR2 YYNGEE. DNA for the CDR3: TGTGCCAGCAGCGGGGGAGGGGCGATCGAGCAGTACTTC. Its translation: CASSGGGAIEQYF.

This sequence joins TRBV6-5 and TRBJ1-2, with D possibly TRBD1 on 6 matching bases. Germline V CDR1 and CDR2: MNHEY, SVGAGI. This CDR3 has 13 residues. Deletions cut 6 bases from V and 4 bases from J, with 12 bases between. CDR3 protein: CASRDGTSYGYTF. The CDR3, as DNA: TGTGCCAGCAGAGATGGGACAAGCTATGGCTACACCTTC.

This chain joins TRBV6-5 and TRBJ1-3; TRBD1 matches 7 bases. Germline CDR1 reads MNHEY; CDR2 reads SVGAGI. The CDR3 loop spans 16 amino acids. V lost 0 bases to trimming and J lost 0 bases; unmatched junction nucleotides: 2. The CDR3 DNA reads TGTGCCAGCAGTTACTCGGGGACAGACTCTGGAAACACCATATATTTT. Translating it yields CASSYSGTDSGNTIYF.

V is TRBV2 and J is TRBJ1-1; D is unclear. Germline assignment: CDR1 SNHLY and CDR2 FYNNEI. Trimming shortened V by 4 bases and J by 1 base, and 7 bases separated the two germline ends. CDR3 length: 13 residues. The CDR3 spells CASSVIQNTEAFF. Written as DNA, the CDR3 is TGTGCCAGCAGTGTCATACAGAACACTGAAGCTTTCTTT.

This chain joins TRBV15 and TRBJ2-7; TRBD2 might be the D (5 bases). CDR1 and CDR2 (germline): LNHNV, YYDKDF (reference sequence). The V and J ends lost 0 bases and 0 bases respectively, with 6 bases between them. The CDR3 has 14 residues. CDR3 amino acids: CATSREAASYEQYF. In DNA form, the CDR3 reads TGTGCCACCAGCAGAGAAGCGGCCTCCTACGAGCAGTACTTC.

CDR3 region: CASSNRLAGDNEQFF. In DNA form, the CDR3 reads TGTGCCAGCAGTAACCGACTAGCGGGAGACAATGAGCAGTTCTTC. V usage is TRBV6-6 and J usage is TRBJ2-1; 12 nucleotides match TRBD2. The CDR3 has 15 residues. The V gene end was trimmed by 5 bases and the J gene end by 5 bases; junction bases not matched to a gene: 4. Germline loops: CDR1 MNHNY, CDR2 SVGAGI (reference sequence).

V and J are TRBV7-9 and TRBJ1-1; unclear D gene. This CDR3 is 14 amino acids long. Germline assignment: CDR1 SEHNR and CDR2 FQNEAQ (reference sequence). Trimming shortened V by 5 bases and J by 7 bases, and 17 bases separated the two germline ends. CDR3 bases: TGTGCCAGCAGCCTTACAGTCGGGATCTATGAAGCTTTCTTT. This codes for CASSLTVGIYEAFF.